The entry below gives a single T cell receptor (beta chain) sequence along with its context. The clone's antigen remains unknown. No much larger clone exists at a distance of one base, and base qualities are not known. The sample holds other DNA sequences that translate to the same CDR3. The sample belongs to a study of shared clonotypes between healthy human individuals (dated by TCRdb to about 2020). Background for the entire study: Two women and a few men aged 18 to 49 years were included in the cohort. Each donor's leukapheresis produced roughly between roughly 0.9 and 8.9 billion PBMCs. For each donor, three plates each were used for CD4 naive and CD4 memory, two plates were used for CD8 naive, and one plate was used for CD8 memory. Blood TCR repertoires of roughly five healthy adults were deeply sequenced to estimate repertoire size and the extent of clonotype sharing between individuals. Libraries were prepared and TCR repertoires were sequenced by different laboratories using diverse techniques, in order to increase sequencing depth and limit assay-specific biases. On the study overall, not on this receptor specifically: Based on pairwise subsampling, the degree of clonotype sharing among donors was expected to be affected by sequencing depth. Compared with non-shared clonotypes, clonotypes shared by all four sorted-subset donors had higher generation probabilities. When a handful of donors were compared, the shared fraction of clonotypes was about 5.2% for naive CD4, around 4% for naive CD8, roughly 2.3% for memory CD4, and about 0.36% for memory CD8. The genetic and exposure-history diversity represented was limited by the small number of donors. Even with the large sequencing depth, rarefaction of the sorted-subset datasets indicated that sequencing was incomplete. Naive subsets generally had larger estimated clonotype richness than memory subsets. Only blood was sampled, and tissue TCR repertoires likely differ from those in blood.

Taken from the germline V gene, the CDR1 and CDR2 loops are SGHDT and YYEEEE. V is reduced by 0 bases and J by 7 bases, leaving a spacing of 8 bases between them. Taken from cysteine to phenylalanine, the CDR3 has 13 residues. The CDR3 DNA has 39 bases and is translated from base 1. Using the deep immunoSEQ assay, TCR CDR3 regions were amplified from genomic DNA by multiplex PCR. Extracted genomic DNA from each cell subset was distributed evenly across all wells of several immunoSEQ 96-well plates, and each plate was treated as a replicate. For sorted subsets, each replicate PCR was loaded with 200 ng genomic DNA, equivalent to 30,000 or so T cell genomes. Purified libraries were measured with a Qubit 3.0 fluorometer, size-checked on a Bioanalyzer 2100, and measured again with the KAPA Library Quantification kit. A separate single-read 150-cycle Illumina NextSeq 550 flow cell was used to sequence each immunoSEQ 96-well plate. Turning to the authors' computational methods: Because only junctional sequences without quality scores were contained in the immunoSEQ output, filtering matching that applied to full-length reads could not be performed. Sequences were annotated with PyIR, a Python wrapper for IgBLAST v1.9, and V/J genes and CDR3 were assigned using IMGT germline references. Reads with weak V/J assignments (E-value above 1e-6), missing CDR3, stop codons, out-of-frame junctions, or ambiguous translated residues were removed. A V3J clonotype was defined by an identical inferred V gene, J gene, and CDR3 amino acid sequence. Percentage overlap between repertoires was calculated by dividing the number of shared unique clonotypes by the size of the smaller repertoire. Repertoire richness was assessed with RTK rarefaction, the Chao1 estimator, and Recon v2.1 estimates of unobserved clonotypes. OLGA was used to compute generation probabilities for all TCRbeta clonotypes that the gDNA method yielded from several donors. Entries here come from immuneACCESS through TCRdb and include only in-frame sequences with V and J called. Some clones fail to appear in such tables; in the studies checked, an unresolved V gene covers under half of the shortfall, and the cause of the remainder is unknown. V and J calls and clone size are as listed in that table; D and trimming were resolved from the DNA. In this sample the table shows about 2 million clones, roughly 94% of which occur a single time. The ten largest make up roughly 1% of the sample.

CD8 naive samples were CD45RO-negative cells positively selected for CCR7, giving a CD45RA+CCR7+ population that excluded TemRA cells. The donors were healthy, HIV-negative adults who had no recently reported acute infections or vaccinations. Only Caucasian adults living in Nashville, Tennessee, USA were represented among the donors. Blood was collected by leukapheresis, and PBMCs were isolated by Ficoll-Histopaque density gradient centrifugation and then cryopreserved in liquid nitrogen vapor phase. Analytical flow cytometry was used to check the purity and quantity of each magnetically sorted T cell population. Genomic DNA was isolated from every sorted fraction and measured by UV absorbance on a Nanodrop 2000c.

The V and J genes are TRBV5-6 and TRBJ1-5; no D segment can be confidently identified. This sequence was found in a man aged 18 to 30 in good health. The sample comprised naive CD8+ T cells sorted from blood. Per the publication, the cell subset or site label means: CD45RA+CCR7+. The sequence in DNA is TGTGCCAGCAGCTTGGGGGGAGGCCAGCCCCAGCATTTT. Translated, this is CASSLGGGQPQHF.